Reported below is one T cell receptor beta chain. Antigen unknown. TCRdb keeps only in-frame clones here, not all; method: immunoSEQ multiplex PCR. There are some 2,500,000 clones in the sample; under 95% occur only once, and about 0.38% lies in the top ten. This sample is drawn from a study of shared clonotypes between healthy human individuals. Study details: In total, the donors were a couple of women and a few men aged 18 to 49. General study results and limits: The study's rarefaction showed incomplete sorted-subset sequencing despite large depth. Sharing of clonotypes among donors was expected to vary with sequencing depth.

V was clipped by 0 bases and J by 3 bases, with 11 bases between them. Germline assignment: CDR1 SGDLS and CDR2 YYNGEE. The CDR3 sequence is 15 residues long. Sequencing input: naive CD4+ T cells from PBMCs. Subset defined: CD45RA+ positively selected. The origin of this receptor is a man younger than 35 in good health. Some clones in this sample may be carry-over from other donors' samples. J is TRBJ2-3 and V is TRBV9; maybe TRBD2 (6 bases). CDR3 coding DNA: TGTGCCAGCAGCGTAGTTGGCGGGAAAACAGATACGCAGTATTTT. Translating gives CASSVVGGKTDTQYF.